This TCR beta chain was sequenced during a study of response to subunit inactivated influenza vaccine. Findings and caveats of the study: Authors proposed each seasonal influenza vaccination draws in few new T cells.

TCRdb analysed the RT-PCR reads with MiXCR anew, one entry per CDR3 protein. Of 400,000 to 650,000 distinct CDR3 sequences listed, approximately 6.9% are singletons. About this clonotype: The antigen is not known.

This CDR3 comprises 13 residues. The germline V and J ends were trimmed by 3 bases and 1 base, with 6 bases remaining between them. The V and J genes are TRBV12-3 or TRBV12-4 and TRBJ1-1; D remains ambiguous. Sequencing used PBMCs from blood, obtained less than 30 months after vaccination. The TCR comes from a man aged 50 to 75 who received an inactivated influenza vaccine. The CDR3 bases are TGTGCCAGCAGTTTTCAGCAGAACACTGAAGCTTTCTTT. It specifies CASSFQQNTEAFF.